The entry below describes one T cell receptor (beta chain). No antigen is known for it. This CDR3 is 14 amino acids long. Germline V lookup: CDR1 DFQATT, CDR2 SNEGSKA (reference sequence). Trimming shortened V by 3 bases and J by 5 bases, and 14 bases separated the two germline ends. CDR3 regions of TCR beta were amplified from RNA transcripts. First-round RT-PCR employed HTBI primers, with a second-round multiplex PCR after it. Each CDR3 protein gets one entry after TCRdb re-called the multiplex PCR reads with MiXCR. The profile shows 450,000 or so distinct CDR3 sequences, about an eighth of them singletons. This record comes from a study of Graves' ophthalmopathy and Graves' hyperthyroidism. Study results and caveats: Blood was where most expanded thyroid clonotypes above 0.001 frequency also turned up.

The sequence was obtained from a woman in her thirties with Graves' ophthalmopathy. The sequenced sample consisted of blood. This chain joins TRBV20-1 and TRBJ1-3, with D unclear. DNA for the CDR3: TGCAGTGCTAGTTTCCGGGCTGGAAGAAACACCATATATTTT. This translates into CSASFRAGRNTIYF.